What follows describes a single T cell receptor (beta chain). This specimen comes from a study of blood T cell repertoires in COVID-19. About the research overall: T cells, B-cell-depleted T cells, or PBMCs provided the cDNA or gDNA that served as material.

CDR1 SGHRS and CDR2 YFSETQ come from the germline V gene. Trimming removed 3 bases from V and 4 bases from J; junction bases left unmatched: 13. The CDR3 loop spans 17 amino acids. The method was immunoSEQ multiplex PCR; TCRdb's version includes in-frame clones alone and lacks a portion of them. The sample contains 110,000 or so clones, 71% of which appear only once. Sequencing input: peripheral blood. The V call is TRBV5-1, the J call TRBJ2-7, with TRBD2 matching 10 bases. The TCR sequence derives from a woman aged 40 to 49 with acute or convalescent COVID-19. DNA of the CDR3: TGCGCCAGCAGCTGGGGACCGCTAGCGGGGGAAGTATACGAGCAGTACTTC. Its protein product is CASSWGPLAGEVYEQYF.